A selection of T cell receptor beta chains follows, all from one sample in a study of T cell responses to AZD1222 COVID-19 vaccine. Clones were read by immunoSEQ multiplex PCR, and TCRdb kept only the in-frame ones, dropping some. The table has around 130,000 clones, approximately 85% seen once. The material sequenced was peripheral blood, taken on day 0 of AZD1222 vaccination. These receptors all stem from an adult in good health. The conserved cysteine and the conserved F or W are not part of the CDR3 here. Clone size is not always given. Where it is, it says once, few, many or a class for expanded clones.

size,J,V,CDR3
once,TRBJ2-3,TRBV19,ASRGETASTDTQY
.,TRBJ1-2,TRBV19,ASSMGDRDRHGYT
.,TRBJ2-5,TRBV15,ATSGSRWQETQY
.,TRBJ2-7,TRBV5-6,ASSRAKHEQY
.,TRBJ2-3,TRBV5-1,ASSLSSELDTQY
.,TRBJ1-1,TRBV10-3,AISDRQASAEAF
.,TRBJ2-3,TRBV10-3,AIRRNDRVDTDTQY
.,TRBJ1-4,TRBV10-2,ASSDRTGKNEKLF
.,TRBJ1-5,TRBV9,ASSVDLNQPQH
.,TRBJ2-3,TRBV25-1,ASSESRGDTQY
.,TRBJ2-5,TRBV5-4,AGSRTGTSGQETQY
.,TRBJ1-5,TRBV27,ASSRTGVAIYSNQPQH